This T cell receptor beta chain emerged from a study of blood T cell repertoires in COVID-19. In the study overall: Acute and convalescent COVID-19 specimens originated in the United States, Italy and Spain. T cells, B-cell-depleted T cells, or PBMCs provided the cDNA or gDNA that served as material.

Repertoires were generated with immunoSEQ multiplex PCR, while TCRdb's copy carries only in-frame clones and drops some. The data show around 260,000 clones, with about 85% seen just once and 0.7% to 0.9% held by the top ten. The Seattle patients, enrolled during active infection, were followed longitudinally. Germline CDR1 reads SGDLS; CDR2 reads YYNGEE. Trimming removed 3 bases from V and 7 bases from J; junction bases left unmatched: 5. The CDR3 runs 14 residues. The chain is built from TRBV9 and TRBJ2-5; TRBD1 matches at 11 bases. The receptor was derived from a human donor with COVID-19, enrolled during active disease. The donor label of this sample is uncertain. Sequencing was performed on peripheral blood. The DNA for the CDR3 is TGTGCCAGCAGCGAAACCGGGACAGGGGGGACCCAGTACTTC. Its protein product is CASSETGTGGTQYF.